These T cell receptor beta chains were read from a single sample in a study of control samples from healthy donors and cancer patients. Libraries were prepared by immunoSEQ multiplex PCR; TCRdb keeps only in-frame clonotypes and omits some of them. This repertoire shows tens of thousands of clones, roughly 80% found once; its top ten account for approximately 38%. The sequenced sample consisted of PBMCs. The receptor source for this set is a man between 70 and 80 years old with lung cancer. CDR3s include the opening cysteine and the closing phenylalanine or tryptophan. The D gene is left open where the match is weak. The size entry is marked missing in some rows and otherwise reads once, few, many or a size class.

d_gene,v_gene,abundance,j_gene,CDR3aa,CDR3nt
-,TRBV6-5,-,TRBJ2-1,CASNSYNEQFF,TGTGCCAGCAACAGTTACAATGAGCAGTTCTTC
-,TRBV2,-,TRBJ1-2,CASSASWLTSTQNYGYTF,TGTGCCAGCAGTGCAAGTTGGCTAACTTCTACTCAAAACTATGGCTACACCTTC
-,TRBV12-3/TRBV12-4,-,TRBJ1-2,CASTPGAPFSYTF,TGTGCCAGCACGCCCGGGGCCCCTTTTAGCTACACCTTC
TRBD1,TRBV7-9,-,TRBJ2-3,CASSGPAQGVDTQYF,TGTGCCAGCAGCGGCCCAGCACAGGGGGTAGATACGCAGTATTTT
TRBD2,TRBV5-4,-,TRBJ2-3,CASSVRSGGAADTQYF,TGTGCCAGCAGCGTGCGGAGCGGGGGGGCCGCAGATACGCAGTATTTT
TRBD1,TRBV13,-,TRBJ2-3,CASSFRTGTGTADTQYF,TGTGCCAGCAGCTTTAGAACCGGGACAGGAACCGCAGATACGCAGTATTTT
-,TRBV28,-,TRBJ2-7,CASRSGESYEQYF,TGTGCCAGCAGGTCTGGGGAATCCTACGAGCAGTACTTC
-,TRBV25-1,-,TRBJ2-1,CASSEPGLLNEQFF,TGTGCCAGCAGTGAACCGGGATTACTCAATGAGCAGTTCTTC
-,TRBV18,-,TRBJ1-5,CASSPQVDSNQPQHF,TGTGCCAGCTCACCCCAGGTCGATAGCAATCAGCCCCAGCATTTT
TRBD1,TRBV29-1,once,TRBJ2-7,CSVEGTGAYEQYF,TGCAGCGTGGAAGGGACAGGGGCCTACGAGCAGTACTTC
-,TRBV6-4,-,TRBJ2-2,CASSDLRGELFF,TGTGCCAGCAGTGACCTGCGGGGGGAGCTGTTTTTT
TRBD1,TRBV24-1,-,TRBJ2-2,CATSDPGQGSTGELFF,TGTGCCACCAGTGACCCGGGACAGGGAAGCACCGGGGAGCTGTTTTTT
-,TRBV7-9,-,TRBJ2-7,CASSLAGGPSPLSYEQYF,TGTGCCAGCAGCTTAGCGGGGGGCCCGTCGCCCCTCTCCTACGAGCAGTACTTC
TRBD2,TRBV4-2,-,TRBJ2-7,CASSPDPGRGTYEQYF,TGTGCCAGCAGCCCGGACCCCGGGAGGGGCACCTACGAGCAGTACTTC
-,TRBV2,-,TRBJ2-5,CASSLSGETQYF,TGTGCCAGCAGTTTGAGTGGAGAGACCCAGTACTTC
-,TRBV30,-,TRBJ1-1,CAWSVPDRNTEAFF,TGTGCCTGGAGTGTTCCGGACAGGAACACTGAAGCTTTCTTT
TRBD1,TRBV7-8,-,TRBJ1-2,CASSPGQSYGYTF,TGTGCCAGCAGCCCGGGACAGAGCTATGGCTACACCTTC
TRBD1,TRBV6-4,-,TRBJ1-2,CASSEGTGSYGWTF,TGTGCCAGCAGTGAGGGGACAGGGAGCTATGGCTGGACCTTC
TRBD2,TRBV5-1,-,TRBJ2-3,CASRIAGGADTQYF,TGCGCCAGCAGGATAGCGGGGGGCGCAGATACGCAGTATTTT
-,TRBV4-3,-,TRBJ2-7,CASSQGPGLYEQYF,TGCGCCAGCAGCCAAGGTCCGGGTTTGTACGAGCAGTACTTC
-,TRBV5-4,-,TRBJ2-7,CASSLLGGEQYF,TGTGCCAGCAGCTTGTTGGGGGGAGAGCAGTACTTC
-,TRBV4-1,-,TRBJ2-2,CASSPWRGDANTGELFF,TGCGCCAGCAGCCCCTGGAGGGGTGACGCGAACACCGGGGAGCTGTTTTTT
-,TRBV25-1,-,TRBJ2-5,CASRPTVPGETQYF,TGTGCCAGCAGGCCGACAGTGCCCGGCGAGACCCAGTACTTC
-,TRBV19,once,TRBJ2-2,CASSIYRESGELFF,TGTGCCAGTAGTATATACAGAGAGTCCGGGGAGCTGTTTTTT
-,TRBV6-5,-,TRBJ1-2,CASSYDSATYGYTF,TGTGCCAGCAGTTATGACAGTGCTACCTATGGCTACACCTTC
-,TRBV6-5,few,TRBJ2-7,CASRHDRGENEQYF,TGTGCCAGCAGACACGACAGAGGTGAAAACGAGCAGTACTTC
-,TRBV27,-,TRBJ1-2,CASSSASRWGYTF,TGTGCCAGCAGTTCCGCCTCGAGATGGGGCTACACCTTC
TRBD1,TRBV19,few,TRBJ1-5,CASSPGTGDPLGNQPQHF,TGTGCCAGTAGCCCCGGGACAGGGGACCCTTTGGGCAATCAGCCCCAGCATTTT
-,TRBV10-2,-,TRBJ2-7,CASTLMGIYEQYF,TGCGCCAGCACCCTAATGGGAATCTACGAGCAGTACTTC